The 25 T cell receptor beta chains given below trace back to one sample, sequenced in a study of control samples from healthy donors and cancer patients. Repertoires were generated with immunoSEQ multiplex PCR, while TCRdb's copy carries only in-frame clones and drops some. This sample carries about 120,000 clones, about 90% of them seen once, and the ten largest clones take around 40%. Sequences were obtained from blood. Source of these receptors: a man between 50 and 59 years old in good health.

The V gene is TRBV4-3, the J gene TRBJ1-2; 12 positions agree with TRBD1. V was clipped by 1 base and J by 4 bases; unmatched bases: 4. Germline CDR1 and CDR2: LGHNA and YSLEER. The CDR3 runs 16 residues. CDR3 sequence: CASSQGGTGGGYGYTF. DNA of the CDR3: TGCGCCAGCAGCCAAGGGGGGACAGGGGGCGGCTATGGCTACACCTTC.

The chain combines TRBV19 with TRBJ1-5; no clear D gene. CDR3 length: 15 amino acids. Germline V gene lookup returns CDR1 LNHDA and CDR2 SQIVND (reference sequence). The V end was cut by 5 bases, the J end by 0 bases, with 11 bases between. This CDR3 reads CASSRILASNQPQHF. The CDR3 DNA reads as TGTGCCAGTAGTCGCATTTTAGCTAGCAATCAGCCCCAGCATTTT.

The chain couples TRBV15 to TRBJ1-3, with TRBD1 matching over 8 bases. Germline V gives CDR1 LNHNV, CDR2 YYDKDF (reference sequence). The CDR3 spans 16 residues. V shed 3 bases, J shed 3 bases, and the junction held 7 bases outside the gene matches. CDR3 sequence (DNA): TGTGCCACCAGCAGGGCCTCAGGGGGCTATGGAAACACCATATATTTT. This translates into CATSRASGGYGNTIYF.

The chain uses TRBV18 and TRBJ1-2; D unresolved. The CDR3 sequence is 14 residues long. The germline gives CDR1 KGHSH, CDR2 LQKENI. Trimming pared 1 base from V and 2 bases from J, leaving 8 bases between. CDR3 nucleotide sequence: TGTGCCAGCTCACCACTCGAAAGGAACTATGGCTACACCTTC. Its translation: CASSPLERNYGYTF.

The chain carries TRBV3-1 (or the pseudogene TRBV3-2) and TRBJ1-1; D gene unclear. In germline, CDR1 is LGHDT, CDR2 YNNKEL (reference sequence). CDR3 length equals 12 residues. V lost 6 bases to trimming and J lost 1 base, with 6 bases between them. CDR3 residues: CASRSKNTEAFF. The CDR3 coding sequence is TGTGCCAGCAGATCAAAGAACACTGAAGCTTTCTTT.

This CDR3 is CASSVGPVEQYF. CDR3 in DNA: TGTGCCAGCAGCGTAGGGCCTGTCGAGCAGTACTTC. This sequence joins TRBV7-8 and TRBJ2-7; D is unclear. In germline, CDR1 is SGHVS, CDR2 FQNEAQ. The CDR3 is made up of 12 amino acids. Trimming took 5 bases from V and 6 from J, leaving 11 bases between them.

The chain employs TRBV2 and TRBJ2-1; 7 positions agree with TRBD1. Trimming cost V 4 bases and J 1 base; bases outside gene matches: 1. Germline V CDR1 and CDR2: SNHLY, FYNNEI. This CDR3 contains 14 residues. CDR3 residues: CASSGDSSYNEQFF. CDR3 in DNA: TGTGCCAGCAGTGGGGACAGTTCCTACAATGAGCAGTTCTTC.

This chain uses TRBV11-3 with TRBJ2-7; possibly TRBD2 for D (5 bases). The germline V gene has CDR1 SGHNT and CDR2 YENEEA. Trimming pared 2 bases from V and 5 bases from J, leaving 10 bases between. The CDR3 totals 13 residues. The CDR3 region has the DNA TGTGCCAGCAGCTTAAATGTGGAGGACGAGCAGTACTTC. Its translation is CASSLNVEDEQYF.

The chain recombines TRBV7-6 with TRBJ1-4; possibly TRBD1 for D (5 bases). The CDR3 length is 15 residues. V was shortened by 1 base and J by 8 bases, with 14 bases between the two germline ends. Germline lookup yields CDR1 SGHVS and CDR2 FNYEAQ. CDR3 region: CASSLGYGRGEKLFF. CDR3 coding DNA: TGTGCCAGCAGCTTAGGTTACGGGCGGGGCGAAAAACTGTTTTTT. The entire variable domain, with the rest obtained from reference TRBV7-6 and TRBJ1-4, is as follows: GAGVSQSPRYKVTKRGQDVALRCDPISGHVSLYWYRQALGQGPEFLTYFNYEAQQDKSGLPNDRFSAERPEGSISTLTIQRTEQRDSAMYRCASSLGYGRGEKLFFGSGTQLSVL.

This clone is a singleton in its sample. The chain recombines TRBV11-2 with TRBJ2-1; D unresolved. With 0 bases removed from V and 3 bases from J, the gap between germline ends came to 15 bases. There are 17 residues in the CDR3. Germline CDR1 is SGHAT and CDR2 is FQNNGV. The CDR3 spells CASSLDESPVSYNEQFF. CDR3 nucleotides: TGTGCCAGCAGCTTAGATGAGAGCCCTGTTAGCTACAATGAGCAGTTCTTC.

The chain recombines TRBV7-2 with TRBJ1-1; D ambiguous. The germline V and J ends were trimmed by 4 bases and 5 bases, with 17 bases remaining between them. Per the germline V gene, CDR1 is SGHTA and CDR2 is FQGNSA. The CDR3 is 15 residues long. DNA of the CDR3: TGTGCCAGCAGCTGGGATTCAGGACCTGGGACTGAAGCTTTCTTT. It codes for CASSWDSGPGTEAFF.

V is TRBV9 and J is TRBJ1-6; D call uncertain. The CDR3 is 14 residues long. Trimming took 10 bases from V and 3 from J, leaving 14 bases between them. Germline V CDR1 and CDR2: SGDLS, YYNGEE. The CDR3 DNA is TGTGCCTCCGAGCCCGGGGACTATAATTCACCCCTCCACTTT. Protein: CASEPGDYNSPLHF. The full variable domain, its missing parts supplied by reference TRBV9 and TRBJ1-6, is DSGVTQTPKHLITATGQRVTLRCSPRSGDLSVYWYQQSLDQGLQFLIQYYNGEERAKGNILERFSAQQFPDLHSELNLSSLELGDSALYFCASEPGDYNSPLHFGNGTRLTVT.

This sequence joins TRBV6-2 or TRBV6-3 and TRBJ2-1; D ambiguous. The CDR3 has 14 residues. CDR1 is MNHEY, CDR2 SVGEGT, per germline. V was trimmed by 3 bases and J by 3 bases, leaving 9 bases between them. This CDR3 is CASSYGTYYNEQFF. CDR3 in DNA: TGTGCCAGCAGTTATGGCACGTACTACAATGAGCAGTTCTTC.

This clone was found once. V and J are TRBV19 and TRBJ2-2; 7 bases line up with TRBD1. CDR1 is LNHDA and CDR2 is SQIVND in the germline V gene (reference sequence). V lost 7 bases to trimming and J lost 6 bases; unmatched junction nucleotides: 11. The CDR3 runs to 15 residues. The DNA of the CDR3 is TGTGCCAGTACCCTACCGGACAGGAGCGCCGGGGAGCTGTTTTTT. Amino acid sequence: CASTLPDRSAGELFF.

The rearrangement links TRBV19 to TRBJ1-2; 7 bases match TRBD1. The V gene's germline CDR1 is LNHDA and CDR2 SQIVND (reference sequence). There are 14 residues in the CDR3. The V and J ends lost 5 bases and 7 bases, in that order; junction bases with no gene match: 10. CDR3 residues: CASSPTRQGGGYTF. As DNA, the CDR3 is TGTGCCAGTAGTCCAACCCGACAGGGCGGTGGCTACACCTTC.

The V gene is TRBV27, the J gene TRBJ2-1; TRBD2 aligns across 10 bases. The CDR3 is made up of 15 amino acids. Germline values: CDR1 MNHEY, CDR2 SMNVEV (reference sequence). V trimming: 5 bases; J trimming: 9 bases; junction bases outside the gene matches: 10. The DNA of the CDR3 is TGTGCCAGCAGTGGGGTAGCGGGGGGCAGGGGTGAGCAGTTCTTC. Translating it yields CASSGVAGGRGEQFF.

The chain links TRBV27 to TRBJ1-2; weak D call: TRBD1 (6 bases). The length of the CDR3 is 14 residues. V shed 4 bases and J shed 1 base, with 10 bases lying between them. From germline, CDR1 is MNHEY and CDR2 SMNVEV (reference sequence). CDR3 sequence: CASSSTGFNYGYTF. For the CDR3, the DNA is TGTGCCAGCAGTTCCACAGGGTTTAACTATGGCTACACCTTC.

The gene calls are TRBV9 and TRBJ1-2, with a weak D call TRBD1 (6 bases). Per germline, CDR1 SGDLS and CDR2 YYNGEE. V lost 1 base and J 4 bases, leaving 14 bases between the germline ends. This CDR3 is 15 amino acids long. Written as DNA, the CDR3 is TGTGCCAGCAGCGTACAAGGGGGGATGGCCTATGGCTACACCTTC. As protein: CASSVQGGMAYGYTF.

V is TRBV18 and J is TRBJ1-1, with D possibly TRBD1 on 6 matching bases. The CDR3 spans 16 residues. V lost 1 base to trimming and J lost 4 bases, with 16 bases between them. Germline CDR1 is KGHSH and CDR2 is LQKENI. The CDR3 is CASSPRVGGGGTEAFF. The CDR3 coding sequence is TGTGCCAGCTCACCACGGGTGGGGGGCGGAGGCACTGAAGCTTTCTTT.

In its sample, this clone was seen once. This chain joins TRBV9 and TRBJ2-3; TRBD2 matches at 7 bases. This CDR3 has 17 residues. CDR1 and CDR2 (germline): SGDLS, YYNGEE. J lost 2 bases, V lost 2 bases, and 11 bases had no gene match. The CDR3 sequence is CASSVPPGGGPTDTQYF. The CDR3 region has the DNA TGTGCCAGCAGCGTTCCCCCTGGGGGGGGACCCACAGATACGCAGTATTTT. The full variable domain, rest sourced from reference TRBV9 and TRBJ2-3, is DSGVTQTPKHLITATGQRVTLRCSPRSGDLSVYWYQQSLDQGLQFLIQYYNGEERAKGNILERFSAQQFPDLHSELNLSSLELGDSALYFCASSVPPGGGPTDTQYFGPGTRLTVL.

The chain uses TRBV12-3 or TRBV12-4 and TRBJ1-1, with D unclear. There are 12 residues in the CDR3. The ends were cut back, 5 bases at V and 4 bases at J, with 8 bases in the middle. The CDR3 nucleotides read TGTGCCAGCAGTCGACAAGTCACTGAAGCTTTCTTT. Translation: CASSRQVTEAFF.

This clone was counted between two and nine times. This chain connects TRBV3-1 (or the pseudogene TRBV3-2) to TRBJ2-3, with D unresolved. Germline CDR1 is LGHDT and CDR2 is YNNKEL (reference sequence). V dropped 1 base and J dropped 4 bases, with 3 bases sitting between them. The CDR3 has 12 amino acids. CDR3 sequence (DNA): TGTGCCAGCAGCCAAGGGGCAGATACGCAGTATTTT. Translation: CASSQGADTQYF.

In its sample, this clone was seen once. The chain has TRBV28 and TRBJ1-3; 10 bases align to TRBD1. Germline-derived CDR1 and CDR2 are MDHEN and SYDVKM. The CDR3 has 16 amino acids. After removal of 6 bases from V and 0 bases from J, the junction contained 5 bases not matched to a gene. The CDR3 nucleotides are TGTGCCAGCAGAGACGGACAGGGGGGCTCTGGAAACACCATATATTTT. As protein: CASRDGQGGSGNTIYF.

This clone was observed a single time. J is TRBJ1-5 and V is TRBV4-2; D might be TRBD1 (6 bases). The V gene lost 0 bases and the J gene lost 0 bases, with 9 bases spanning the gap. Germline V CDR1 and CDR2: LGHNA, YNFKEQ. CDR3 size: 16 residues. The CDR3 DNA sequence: TGTGCCAGCAGCCAAGATCGACAGGATAGCAATCAGCCCCAGCATTTT. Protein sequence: CASSQDRQDSNQPQHF.

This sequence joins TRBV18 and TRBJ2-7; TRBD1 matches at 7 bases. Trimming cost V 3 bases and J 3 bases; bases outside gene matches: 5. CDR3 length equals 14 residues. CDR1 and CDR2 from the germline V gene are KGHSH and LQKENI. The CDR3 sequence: CASSPSRDSYEQYF. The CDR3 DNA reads TGTGCCAGCTCACCGTCCCGGGACAGCTACGAGCAGTACTTC.